This record covers a single T cell receptor (beta chain). The entry originates in a study of T cells in Graves' hyperthyroidism and ophthalmopathy. Study background: Peripheral blood was drawn at first diagnosis, prior to all treatment.

CDR1 is DFQATT and CDR2 is SNEGSKA in the germline V gene (reference sequence). This CDR3 contains 17 residues. V dropped 5 bases and J dropped 2 bases, with 23 bases sitting between them. The CDR3 regions of TCR beta were amplified from RNA transcripts. TCR CDR3 regions were first amplified by RT-PCR with HTBI primers. TCRdb used MiXCR to reprocess the multiplex PCR reads, holding one entry per CDR3 protein. The data contain 490,000 or so distinct CDR3 sequences, approximately 23% of them singletons. The receptor's source is a woman aged 70 to 79 with Graves' ophthalmopathy. Sequencing used blood. The V gene is TRBV20-1, the J gene TRBJ2-3; either TRBD1 or TRBD2 may fit D (6 bases each). CDR3 residues: CSAEVVGGRGPTDTQYF. As DNA, the CDR3 is TGCAGTGCTGAGGTTGTGGGGGGCAGGGGCCCCACAGATACGCAGTATTTT.